Each of the 10 T cell receptor beta chains below was sequenced from the same sample in a study of regulatory T cells in long-lasting Graves disease. Libraries of TCR beta came from iRepertoire HTBI primers plus Arm-PCR of CDR3 regions. TCRdb independently ran MiXCR on the multiplex PCR reads; one entry per CDR3 protein. The sample has hundreds of thousands of distinct CDR3 sequences, roughly a sixth seen once. Time point described: newly diagnosed GD, antithyroid drugs for less than 3 months. The TCR library used RNA extracted from PBMCs. These data also featured in a second study, about T cells in Graves' hyperthyroidism and ophthalmopathy.

The sequences come from peripheral blood mononuclear cells (PBMCs), collected at new diagnosis, from a patient treated with antithyroid drugs. The receptor source for this set is a man aged 40-49 years with Graves disease.

The chain carries TRBV2 and TRBJ1-2, with TRBD1 as a possible D gene (6 bases). The CDR3 is 15 residues long. Germline V gene lookup returns CDR1 SNHLY and CDR2 FYNNEI. V lost 6 bases and J lost 8, with 22 bases in between. CDR3 sequence: CASRGEGGFSRGYTF. DNA for the CDR3: TGTGCCAGCAGAGGAGAGGGGGGGTTCTCTAGAGGCTACACCTTC.

The V and J genes are TRBV29-1 and TRBJ1-1; D is possibly TRBD1 (5 bases). Germline V lookup: CDR1 SQVTM, CDR2 ANQGSEA. The CDR3 consists of 12 residues. CDR3 sequence reads: CTAREEGTEAFF. CDR3 nucleotides: TGCACCGCCCGGGAGGAGGGGACTGAAGCTTTCTTT.

This clonotype was picked up a small number of times. CDR3 sequence: CASSASRNQPQHF. CDR3 nucleotides: TGTGCCAGCAGCGCTTCAAGGAATCAGCCCCAGCATTTT. V and J are TRBV28 and TRBJ1-5; no reliable D call. Trimming stripped 6 bases from V and 4 bases from J, with 10 bases between. Germline V lookup: CDR1 MDHEN, CDR2 SYDVKM. This CDR3 has 13 residues.

This clonotype was seen repeatedly, ten times or more. The V and J genes are TRBV9 and TRBJ2-1; 7 nucleotides agree with TRBD2. The junction had 9 bases not matched to a gene; V was cut back by 4 bases and J by 2 bases. The CDR3 is 16 amino acids. The germline gives CDR1 SGDLS, CDR2 YYNGEE. The CDR3 coding sequence is TGTGCCAGCAGCCCGATCCGAACTAGCGCCTACAATGAGCAGTTCTTC. Translated, it gives CASSPIRTSAYNEQFF.

The sample holds many counts of this clonotype. V is TRBV3-1 and J is TRBJ2-1; 8 bases are a match to TRBD2. Germline lookup yields CDR1 LGHDT and CDR2 YNNKEL (reference sequence). V dropped 1 base and J dropped 2; count of bases not matched to a gene: 1. This CDR3 contains 15 residues. CDR3 residues: CASSQAGGAYNEQFF. For the CDR3, the DNA is TGTGCCAGCAGCCAAGCCGGGGGGGCCTACAATGAGCAGTTCTTC.

This clonotype was seen a few times. The chain joins TRBV13 to TRBJ1-2; TRBD1 matches at 8 bases. Germline lookup yields CDR1 PRHDT and CDR2 FYEKMQ (reference sequence). V dropped 0 bases and J dropped 8; count of bases not matched to a gene: 5. CDR3 length equals 14 residues. The CDR3 loop is CASSLGPTGEGYTF. The CDR3 nucleotides read TGTGCCAGCAGCTTAGGCCCGACAGGGGAAGGCTACACCTTC. The full variable domain, completed using reference TRBV13 and TRBJ1-2, is AAGVIQSPRHLIKEKRETATLKCYPIPRHDTVYWYQQGPGQDPQFLISFYEKMQSDKGSIPDRFSAQQFSDYHSELNMSSLELGDSALYFCASSLGPTGEGYTFGSGTRLTVV.

This clonotype has a count of ten or more. This chain uses TRBV20-1 with TRBJ2-3; D remains ambiguous. Between the trimmed V and J ends, which lost 5 bases and 4 bases, there was a span of 1 base. From germline, CDR1 is DFQATT and CDR2 SNEGSKA (reference sequence). The CDR3 runs to 9 residues. Here the CDR3 DNA reads TGCAGTGCTTCAGATACGCAGTATTTT. It codes for CSASDTQYF.

This clonotype has a handful of counts. The chain links TRBV6-5 to TRBJ2-3; TRBD2 matches 7 bases. Germline V lookup: CDR1 MNHEY, CDR2 SVGAGI. The CDR3 runs 17 residues. Trimming cost V 2 bases and J 6 bases; bases outside gene matches: 14. The CDR3 region is CASSYPPRRGVGDTQYF. Here the CDR3 DNA reads TGTGCCAGCAGTTACCCCCCTCGTCGGGGGGTGGGGGATACGCAGTATTTT.

The sample holds many counts of this clonotype. The gene calls are TRBV2 and TRBJ1-5, with 7 bases that match TRBD1. CDR1 is SNHLY and CDR2 is FYNNEI in the germline V gene. V shed 6 bases and J 9 bases; nucleotides not matched to a gene: 8. The CDR3 runs 13 residues. The DNA of the CDR3 is TGTGCCAGCAGAAAGACAGGGCCACGGCCCCAGCATTTT. It translates to CASRKTGPRPQHF.

This clonotype was detected once. The genes are TRBV12-3 or TRBV12-4 and TRBJ2-1; TRBD2 aligns across 7 bases. Losses at the gene ends were 3 bases for V and 12 bases for J; bases not matched to a gene: 11. The CDR3 runs to 14 residues. CDR3 loop: CASSFSRGVRGQFF. The CDR3, as DNA: TGTGCCAGCAGTTTTTCACGGGGGGTTCGTGGGCAGTTCTTC.